This T cell receptor beta chain was documented in a study of blood T cell repertoires in COVID-19. Study-wide context: COVID-19 samples collected from the United States, Italy and Spain covered acute and convalescent phases. The analysed material was cDNA or gDNA that came from T cells, B-cell-depleted T cells, or PBMCs.

Repertoires were generated with immunoSEQ multiplex PCR, while TCRdb's copy carries only in-frame clones and drops some. This table holds around 79,000 clones, about 80% found once. Between the trimmed V and J ends, which lost 4 bases and 5 bases, there was a span of 17 bases. Germline CDR1 LGHDT, CDR2 YNNKEL (reference sequence). CDR3 length equals 15 residues. This TCR derives from a woman aged 55-70 years with acute or convalescent COVID-19. V is TRBV3-1 (or the pseudogene TRBV3-2) and J is TRBJ1-2; D call uncertain. The specimen sequenced was peripheral blood. The CDR3 region is CASSPIRGSLYGYTF. The CDR3 nucleotides are TGTGCCAGCAGCCCTATCCGCGGCAGCCTTTATGGCTACACCTTC.